This record concerns one T cell receptor beta chain sequence. Data came from immunoSEQ multiplex PCR; TCRdb stores just in-frame clones and leaves some out. The sample records roughly 250,000 clones, 88% being singletons. Per the germline V gene, CDR1 is SEHNR and CDR2 is FQNEAQ (reference sequence). CDR3 length: 12 amino acids. V gave up 5 bases and J gave up 6 bases, with 7 bases separating them. The data were taken from a study of blood T cell repertoires in COVID-19. Study-level information: Researchers got acute and convalescent COVID-19 samples from the United States, Italy and Spain.

Sequencing was performed on peripheral blood. The rearrangement joins TRBV7-9 to TRBJ2-2, with D uncertain. This clonotype was obtained from a young woman with acute or convalescent COVID-19. CDR3 nucleotides: TGTGCCAGCAGCCTTAGCTCCGGGGAGCTGTTTTTT. Its protein product is CASSLSSGELFF.